Following are 7 T cell receptor beta chains from one sample sequenced in a study of T cells after posttransplantation cyclophosphamide. Busulfan-fludarabine conditioning, marrow transplant, and cyclophosphamide on days +3 and +4 were administered. The data were produced by immunoSEQ multiplex PCR, yet TCRdb's version contains in-frame clones alone and is incomplete. This sample comprises 9,500 to 15,000 clones, none seen once only. The material was PBMCs, obtained after allogeneic stem cell transplant with posttransplant cyclophosphamide. These receptors were collected from a female patient aged 40-50 years who received an allogeneic stem cell transplant from a related donor, was CMV-positive, and had acute GVHD only. Some T cells may be provided by the graft donor.

The sample holds a few counts of this clone. V is TRBV4-3 and J is TRBJ2-7; 7 bases are shared with TRBD1. The CDR3 covers 15 residues. From germline, CDR1 is LGHNA and CDR2 YSLEER. CDR3 bases: TGCGCCAGCAGCCAAACCCGGGACAGTTATTACGAGCAGCACGTC. The encoded protein is CASSQTRDSYYEQHV.

This clone was seen repeatedly, ten times or more. The chain employs TRBV7-2 and TRBJ1-1; D is undetermined. CDR3 length: 13 amino acids. Germline V gene sequence: CDR1 SGHTA, CDR2 FQGNSA. V lost 5 bases, J lost 1 base, and 8 bases lay in between. CDR3 in DNA: TGTGCCAGCAGCCTCCTAGGGAACACTGAAGCTTTCTTT. This gives the protein CASSLLGNTEAFF.

This clone showed up many times. The CDR3 DNA sequence: TGCGCCAGCAGCTCGGGGGGACTCGGGAACGAGCAGTACTTC. Protein sequence: CASSSGGLGNEQYF. The gene calls are TRBV5-1 and TRBJ2-7; 7 nucleotides match TRBD2. The CDR3 consists of 14 residues. Trimming removed 3 bases from V and 5 bases from J; junction bases left unmatched: 8. CDR1 and CDR2 (germline): SGHRS, YFSETQ. The variable domain in full, completed from reference TRBV5-1 and TRBJ2-7, reads KAGVTQTPRYLIKTRGQQVTLSCSPISGHRSVSWYQQTPGQGLQFLFEYFSETQRNKGNFPGRFSGRQFSNSRSEMNVSTLELGDSALYLCASSSGGLGNEQYFGPGTRLTVT.

This clone has ten or more counts. The genes are TRBV7-3 and TRBJ2-1; 11 bases are a match to TRBD2. V lost 2 bases, J lost 4 bases, and 7 bases stayed unmatched. The CDR3 length is 17 residues. CDR1 and CDR2 from the germline V gene are SGHTA and FQGTGA. CDR3 nucleotide sequence: TGTGCCAGCAGCTTATTAGCGGGAGGGCCCCCGTACAATGAGCAGTTCTTC. Translating it yields CASSLLAGGPPYNEQFF. The variable domain in full, with the rest retrieved from reference TRBV7-3 and TRBJ2-1, is GAGVSQTPSNKVTEKGKYVELRCDPISGHTALYWYRQSLGQGPEFLIYFQGTGAADDSGLPNDRFFAVRPEGSVSTLKIQRTERGDSAVYLCASSLLAGGPPYNEQFFGPGTRLTVL.

The rearrangement links TRBV7-9 to TRBJ2-3; D may be TRBD1 (5 bases). Per the germline V gene, CDR1 is SEHNR and CDR2 is FQNEAQ (reference sequence). CDR3 size: 15 residues. Trimming left V 5 bases short and J 0 bases short, with 12 bases between. CDR3 region: CASSQQASSTDTQYF. The CDR3 DNA reads as TGTGCCAGCAGCCAACAGGCCTCTAGCACAGATACGCAGTATTTT. Filled out from reference TRBV7-9 and TRBJ2-3, the complete variable domain reads DTGVSQNPRHKITKRGQNVTFRCDPISEHNRLYWYRQTLGQGPEFLTYFQNEAQLEKSRLLSDRFSAERPKGSFSTLEIQRTEQGDSAMYLCASSQQASSTDTQYFGPGTRLTVL.

This clone is labeled medium-sized (0.01 to 0.1%). The V gene is TRBV19, the J gene TRBJ1-5; 8 positions match TRBD1. The V gene end was trimmed by 6 bases and the J gene end by 9 bases; junction bases not matched to a gene: 13. From germline, CDR1 is LNHDA and CDR2 SQIVND (reference sequence). CDR3 length equals 15 residues. The CDR3 loop is CASSVGTGGSLPQHF. CDR3 DNA sequence: TGTGCCAGTAGCGTGGGGACAGGTGGTTCCTTGCCCCAGCATTTT.

This clone has at least ten counts. The gene calls are TRBV11-2 and TRBJ1-2; TRBD1 might be the D (5 bases). The CDR3 spans 13 residues. CDR1 and CDR2 (germline): SGHAT, FQNNGV. V gave up 5 bases and J gave up 8 bases, with 15 bases separating them. CDR3 in DNA: TGTGCCAGCAGCCCAGCAGGGTATAACGGCTACACCTTC. Encoded protein: CASSPAGYNGYTF.